This T cell receptor beta chain was profiled in a study of cytomegalovirus exposure and HLA in healthy donors. Study results and limitations: Associated with cytomegalovirus, according to the listing, were fewer than 200 TCR beta chains. Clonal expansion, a later analysis showed, was greater in HLA-associated TCR beta chains than in equally common others. Being productive about 90% or about 30% of the time was typical of most TCR beta V segments in an earlier analysis.

13 Jbeta primers and 60 Vbeta primers were used for the PCR. Produced via immunoSEQ multiplex PCR; TCRdb's table is partial and in-frame only. Of hundreds of thousands of clones listed, 77% are singletons. On this clone: What it recognizes is unknown.

The specimen was PBMCs. The sequence was collected from a woman aged 55-70 years in good health and CMV-seropositive.

Here the CDR3 DNA reads TGCAGCGCAGCGACAGGGGGAACTGAAGCTTTCTTT. Translated, it gives CSAATGGTEAFF. The chain uses TRBV29-1 and TRBJ1-1; 9 nucleotides align to TRBD1. J was trimmed by 5 bases and V by 7 bases; bases with no gene match: 5. The CDR3 spans 12 residues. Germline loops: CDR1 SQVTM, CDR2 ANQGSEA.